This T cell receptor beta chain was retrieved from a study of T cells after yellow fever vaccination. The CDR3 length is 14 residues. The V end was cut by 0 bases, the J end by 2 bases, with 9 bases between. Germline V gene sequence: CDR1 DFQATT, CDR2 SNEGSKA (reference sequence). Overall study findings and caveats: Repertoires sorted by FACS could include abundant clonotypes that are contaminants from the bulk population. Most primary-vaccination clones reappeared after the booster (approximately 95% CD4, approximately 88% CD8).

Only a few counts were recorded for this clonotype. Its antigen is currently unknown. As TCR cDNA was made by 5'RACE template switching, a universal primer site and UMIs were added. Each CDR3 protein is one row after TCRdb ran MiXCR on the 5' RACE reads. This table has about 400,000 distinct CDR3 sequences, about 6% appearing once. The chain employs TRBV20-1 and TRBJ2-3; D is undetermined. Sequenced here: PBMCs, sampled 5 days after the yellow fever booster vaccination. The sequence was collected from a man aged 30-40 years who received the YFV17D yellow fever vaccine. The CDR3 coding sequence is TGCAGTGCTAGAGAATGGGGAATCACAGATACGCAGTATTTT. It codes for CSAREWGITDTQYF.